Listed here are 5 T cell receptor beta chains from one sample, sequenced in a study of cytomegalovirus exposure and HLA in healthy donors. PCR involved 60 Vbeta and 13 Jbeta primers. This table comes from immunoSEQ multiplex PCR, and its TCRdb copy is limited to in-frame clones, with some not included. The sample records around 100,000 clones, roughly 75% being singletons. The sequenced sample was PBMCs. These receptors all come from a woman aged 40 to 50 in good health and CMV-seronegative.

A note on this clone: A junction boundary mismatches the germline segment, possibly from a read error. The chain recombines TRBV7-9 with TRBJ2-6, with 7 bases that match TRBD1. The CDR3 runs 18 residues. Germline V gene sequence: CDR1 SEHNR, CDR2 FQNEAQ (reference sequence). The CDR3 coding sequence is TGTTCCAGCAGCTCTCCCCGAGGGGACAGCTCTGGGGCCAACGTCCTGACTTTC. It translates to CSSSSPRGDSSGANVLTF.

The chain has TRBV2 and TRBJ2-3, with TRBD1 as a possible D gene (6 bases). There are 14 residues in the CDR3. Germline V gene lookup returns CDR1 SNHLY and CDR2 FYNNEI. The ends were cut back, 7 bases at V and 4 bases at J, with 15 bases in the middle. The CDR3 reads CASIRGGSSDTQYF. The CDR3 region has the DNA TGTGCCAGCATTAGAGGGGGATCCTCAGATACGCAGTATTTT.

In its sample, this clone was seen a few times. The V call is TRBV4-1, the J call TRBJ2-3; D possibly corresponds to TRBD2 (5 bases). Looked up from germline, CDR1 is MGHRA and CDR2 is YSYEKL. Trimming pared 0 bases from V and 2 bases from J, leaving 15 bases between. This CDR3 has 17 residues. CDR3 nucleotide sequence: TGCGCCAGCAGCCAAGATACTAGACGCATGTACACAGATACGCAGTATTTT. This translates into CASSQDTRRMYTDTQYF.

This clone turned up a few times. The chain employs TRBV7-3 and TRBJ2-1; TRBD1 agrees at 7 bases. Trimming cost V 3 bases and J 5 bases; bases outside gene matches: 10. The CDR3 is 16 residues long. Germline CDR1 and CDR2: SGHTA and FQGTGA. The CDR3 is CASSFGTAQDDNEQFF. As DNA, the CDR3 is TGTGCCAGCAGCTTCGGGACAGCCCAGGACGACAATGAGCAGTTCTTC.

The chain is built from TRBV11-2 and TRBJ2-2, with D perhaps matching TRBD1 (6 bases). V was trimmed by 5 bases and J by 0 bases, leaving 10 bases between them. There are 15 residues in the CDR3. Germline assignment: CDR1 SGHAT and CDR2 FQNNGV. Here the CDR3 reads CASSTQGSNTGELFF. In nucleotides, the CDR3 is TGTGCCAGCAGCACACAGGGTTCGAACACCGGGGAGCTGTTTTTT.